The rows below give T cell receptor beta chains drawn from one sample of a study of cytomegalovirus exposure and HLA in healthy donors. The table came from immunoSEQ multiplex PCR; TCRdb's copy has only in-frame clones and leaves some out. In the table there are about 160,000 clones, approximately 77% of which are singletons. Sequences were obtained from PBMCs. These receptors originate from a female donor in good health and CMV-seronegative. Both conserved end residues are part of each CDR3. The size field is filled for only some rows; it gives once, few, many or a size class.

V: TRBV19
size: -
J: TRBJ1-1
CDR3: CASKTDLKAFF

V: TRBV15
size: -
J: TRBJ2-1
CDR3: CATSRDLSGGHNEQFF

V: TRBV14
size: -
J: TRBJ2-7
CDR3: CASSQDGEGDEQYF

V: TRBV4-1
size: -
J: TRBJ2-1
CDR3: CASSGTSGPEQFF

V: TRBV7-6
size: -
J: TRBJ2-6
CDR3: CASSLTVSGANVLTF

V: TRBV30
size: -
J: -
CDR3: CACRTSGSYEQYF

V: TRBV11-3
size: -
J: TRBJ2-3
CDR3: CASSRRQGTDTQYF

V: TRBV25-1
size: -
J: TRBJ2-1
CDR3: CASILAGDKGEQFF

V: TRBV28
size: -
J: TRBJ1-2
CDR3: CASSTRQGNYGYTF

V: TRBV15
size: -
J: TRBJ1-5
CDR3: CATSRDLRIPQPQHF

V: TRBV6-1
size: -
J: TRBJ1-2
CDR3: CASRTIYGYTF

V: TRBV19
size: -
J: TRBJ1-5
CDR3: CASSVRSNQPQHF

V: TRBV28
size: -
J: TRBJ1-4
CDR3: CATQVFPDEKLFF

V: TRBV2
size: -
J: TRBJ1-5
CDR3: CASSYRGGVGQPQHF

V: TRBV6-5
size: -
J: TRBJ1-4
CDR3: CAISPGQEGEKLFF

V: TRBV5-4
size: -
J: TRBJ2-2
CDR3: CASSFGGPRPSTGELFF

V: TRBV7-2
size: -
J: TRBJ2-7
CDR3: CASSSLGGGLSYEQYF

V: TRBV29-1
size: -
J: TRBJ2-1
CDR3: CSVEARTGSSYNEQFF

V: TRBV6-1
size: -
J: TRBJ1-1
CDR3: CASRPRTGGAGAFF

V: TRBV5-5
size: -
J: TRBJ2-7
CDR3: CASSLGVGQGSYEQYF

V: TRBV6-5
size: -
J: TRBJ1-1
CDR3: CASSYQGGRNTEAFF

V: TRBV7-3
size: -
J: TRBJ2-3
CDR3: CASSTPGGETQYF

V: TRBV19
size: -
J: TRBJ1-4
CDR3: CASKGDTTNEKLFF

V: TRBV30
size: once
J: TRBJ1-2
CDR3: CAWSVSNCGYTF

V: TRBV27
size: -
J: TRBJ2-7
CDR3: CASSYRDKSYEQYF

V: TRBV10-2
size: -
J: TRBJ1-1
CDR3: CASSEPAGNTEAFF

V: TRBV10-3
size: -
J: TRBJ2-7
CDR3: CAISVMGEVPSRDEQYF

V: TRBV7-2
size: -
J: TRBJ2-7
CDR3: CASSLQVPLEQYF

V: TRBV6-5
size: few
J: TRBJ2-1
CDR3: CASSPDRTSYNEQFF

V: TRBV7-2
size: -
J: TRBJ2-1
CDR3: CASSPNRGGSRNEQFF

V: TRBV7-2
size: once
J: TRBJ1-2
CDR3: CASSLPAGDGYTF

V: TRBV28
size: -
J: TRBJ1-1
CDR3: CASSLSGFGAFF

V: TRBV7-2
size: few
J: TRBJ2-3
CDR3: CASSSTWQVSTDTQYF

V: TRBV6-1
size: few
J: TRBJ1-5
CDR3: CASSEVASQPQHF

V: TRBV28
size: -
J: TRBJ1-2
CDR3: CASSLWQGDYGYTF

V: TRBV6-6
size: -
J: TRBJ2-7
CDR3: CASSYHTGDEQYF

V: TRBV19
size: once
J: TRBJ1-4
CDR3: CASSPRGPDEKLFF

V: TRBV9
size: few
J: TRBJ1-3
CDR3: CASTEGPGQGLGTSGNTIYF

V: TRBV7-8
size: -
J: TRBJ2-7
CDR3: CASSWRSPGEQYF

V: TRBV4-3
size: -
J: TRBJ2-7
CDR3: CASSRRGQGLYEQYF

V: TRBV25-1
size: few
J: TRBJ2-7
CDR3: CASSAYGTGENYEQYF

V: TRBV25-1
size: -
J: TRBJ2-5
CDR3: CASRGLGTSVETQYF

V: TRBV9
size: -
J: TRBJ1-1
CDR3: CASSGKTGANTEAFF

V: TRBV7-3
size: -
J: TRBJ2-2
CDR3: CASSLTLSGSGELFF

V: TRBV28
size: few
J: TRBJ2-7
CDR3: CASSTPGTMSYEQYF

V: TRBV2
size: few
J: TRBJ2-1
CDR3: CASGGDGYNEQFF

V: TRBV15
size: -
J: TRBJ2-7
CDR3: CATSRGLAVGGHEQYF

V: TRBV28
size: -
J: TRBJ1-1
CDR3: CASSLTGTEAFF

V: TRBV30
size: -
J: TRBJ2-2
CDR3: CAWSRDRYTGELFF

V: TRBV4-3
size: -
J: TRBJ1-3
CDR3: CASSRVRTGQSGNTIYF

V: TRBV19
size: -
J: TRBJ1-4
CDR3: CASRPGTATNEKLFF

V: TRBV7-8
size: -
J: TRBJ1-1
CDR3: CASSLAAGARNTEAFF

V: TRBV4-3
size: -
J: TRBJ2-1
CDR3: CASSQDREREQFF

V: TRBV6-4
size: -
J: TRBJ2-6
CDR3: CASSDSSAGANVLTF

V: TRBV5-1
size: -
J: TRBJ2-3
CDR3: CASSLGLPGLDTQYF

V: TRBV7-2
size: -
J: TRBJ2-7
CDR3: CASSLRDSTSYEQYF

V: TRBV29-1
size: -
J: TRBJ2-3
CDR3: CSVEGAGTDTQYF